What follows is one T cell receptor beta chain and its context. Germline loops: CDR1 MNHEY, CDR2 SMNVEV (reference sequence). The CDR3 totals 16 residues. With V trimmed by 7 bases and J by 1 base, 11 bases remained unmatched. The sample is drawn from a study of blood T cell repertoires in COVID-19. In the study overall: There were acute and convalescent COVID-19 samples, and they came from the United States, Italy and Spain. Sources were T cells, B-cell-depleted T cells, or PBMCs; the material itself was cDNA or gDNA.

Per the original methods: Amplification of reference gene primers was used by the study to estimate nucleated cell counts. Sequencing used immunoSEQ multiplex PCR; TCRdb keeps in-frame clones, though not all of them. The V and J calls and clone size are taken from that table; D and trimming were inferred from the DNA. The sample contains 270,000 or so clones, less than 85% of which appear only once. The sequenced sample was peripheral blood. The sequence derives from a young woman with acute or convalescent COVID-19. The chain joins TRBV27 to TRBJ1-1; 8 positions match TRBD1. The CDR3 region has the DNA TGTGCCAGCACAAGAAGGGCAGGGGGCAGGAACACTGAAGCTTTCTTT. This encodes CASTRRAGGRNTEAFF.